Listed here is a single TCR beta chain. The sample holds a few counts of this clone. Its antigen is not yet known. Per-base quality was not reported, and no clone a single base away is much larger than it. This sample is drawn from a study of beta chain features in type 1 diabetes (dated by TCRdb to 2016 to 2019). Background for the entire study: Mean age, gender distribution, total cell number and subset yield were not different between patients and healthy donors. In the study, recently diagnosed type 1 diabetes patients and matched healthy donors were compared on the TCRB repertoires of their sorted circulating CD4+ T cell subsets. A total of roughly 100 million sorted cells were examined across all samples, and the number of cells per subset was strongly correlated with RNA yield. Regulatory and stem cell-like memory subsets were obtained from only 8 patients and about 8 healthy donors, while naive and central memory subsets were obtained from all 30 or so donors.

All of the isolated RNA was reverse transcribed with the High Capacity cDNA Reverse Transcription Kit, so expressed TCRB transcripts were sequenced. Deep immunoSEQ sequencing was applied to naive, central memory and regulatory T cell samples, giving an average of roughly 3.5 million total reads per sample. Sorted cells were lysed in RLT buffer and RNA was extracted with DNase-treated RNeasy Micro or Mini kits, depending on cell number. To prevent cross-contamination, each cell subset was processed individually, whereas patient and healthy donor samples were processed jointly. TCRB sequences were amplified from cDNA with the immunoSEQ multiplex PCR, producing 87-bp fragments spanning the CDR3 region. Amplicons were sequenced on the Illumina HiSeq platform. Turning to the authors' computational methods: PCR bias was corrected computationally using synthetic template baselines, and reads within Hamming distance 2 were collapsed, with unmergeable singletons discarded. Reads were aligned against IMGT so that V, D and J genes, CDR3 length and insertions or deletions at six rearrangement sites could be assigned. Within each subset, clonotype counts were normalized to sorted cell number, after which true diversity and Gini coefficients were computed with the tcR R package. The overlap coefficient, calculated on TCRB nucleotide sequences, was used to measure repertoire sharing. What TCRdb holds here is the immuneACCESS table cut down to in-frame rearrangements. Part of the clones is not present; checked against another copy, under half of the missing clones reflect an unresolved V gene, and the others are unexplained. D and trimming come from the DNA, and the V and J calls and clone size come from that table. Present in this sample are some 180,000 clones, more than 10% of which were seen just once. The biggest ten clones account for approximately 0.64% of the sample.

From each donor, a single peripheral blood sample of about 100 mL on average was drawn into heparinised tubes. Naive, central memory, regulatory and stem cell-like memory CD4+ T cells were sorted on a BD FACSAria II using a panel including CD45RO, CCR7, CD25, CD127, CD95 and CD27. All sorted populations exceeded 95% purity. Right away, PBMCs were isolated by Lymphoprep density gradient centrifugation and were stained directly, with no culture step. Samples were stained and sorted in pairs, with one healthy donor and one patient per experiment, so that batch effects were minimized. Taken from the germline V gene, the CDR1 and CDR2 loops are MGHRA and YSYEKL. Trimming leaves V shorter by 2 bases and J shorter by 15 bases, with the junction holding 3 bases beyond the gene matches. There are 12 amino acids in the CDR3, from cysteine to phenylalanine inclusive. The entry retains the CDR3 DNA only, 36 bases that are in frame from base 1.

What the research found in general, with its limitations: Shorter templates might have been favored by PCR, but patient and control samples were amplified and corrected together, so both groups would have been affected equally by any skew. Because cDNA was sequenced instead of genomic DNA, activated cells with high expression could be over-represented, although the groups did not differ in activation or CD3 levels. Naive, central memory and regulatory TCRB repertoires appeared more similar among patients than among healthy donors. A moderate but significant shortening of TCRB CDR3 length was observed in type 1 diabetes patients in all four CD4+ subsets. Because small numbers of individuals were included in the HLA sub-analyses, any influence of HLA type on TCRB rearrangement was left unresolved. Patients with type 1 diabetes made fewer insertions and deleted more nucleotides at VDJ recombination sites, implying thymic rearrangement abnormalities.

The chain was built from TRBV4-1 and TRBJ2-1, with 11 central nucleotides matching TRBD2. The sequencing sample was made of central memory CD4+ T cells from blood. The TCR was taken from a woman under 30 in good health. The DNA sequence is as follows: TGCGCCAGCAGCCAAACTAGCGGGAGAGGGTTCTTC. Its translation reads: CASSQTSGRGFF.